One T cell receptor beta chain is described in this entry. The target of this receptor is not known. Within one base of it there is no much larger clone, and no base qualities were kept. The sample originates from a study of blood T cell repertoires in COVID-19 (dated by TCRdb to the early 2020s). In terms of the full investigation: Samples covering the acute and convalescent phases of COVID-19 were provided by collaborators in the United States, Italy and Spain. The material from the prospective study consisted of cDNA or gDNA derived from T cells, B-cell-depleted T cells, or PBMCs. The dataset comprised deeply sampled blood TCRbeta repertoires from subjects exposed to, actively infected with, or recovered from COVID-19. The repertoires were released in a freely available public database meant as a resource for research on the immune response to SARS-CoV-2. The samples were drawn from two sources: the first 160 participants of the ongoing ImmuneRACE study, and about 1,300 subjects contributed by 6 global collaborators. Sample metadata almost always included a de-identified subject ID, COVID-19 status, age in years and sex. Where available, HLA class I and class II types were taken from metadata supplied by the sample provider and were not determined by assay-based typing. Points the paper makes about the study in general: The amount of clinical and demographic metadata varied by source and participant and was provided uncurated.

Compared with germline, V lacks 6 bases and J lacks 0 bases; bases without a gene match: 6. The CDR3, cysteine through phenylalanine, is 15 amino acids long. The entry retains the CDR3 DNA only, 45 bases that are in frame from base 1. The CDR1 and CDR2 encoded by the germline V gene are MDHEN and SYDVKM. TCRbeta CDR3 regions were amplified from genomic DNA using the immunoSEQ Assay, a bias-controlled multiplex PCR. Concerning the study's data processing: Within the assay, amplification of reference gene primers was used to estimate how many nucleated cells each sample contained. To quantify the absolute abundance of each unique TCRbeta CDR3 rearrangement, sequence reads were collapsed and filtered. For each sample, productive Simpson clonality was calculated as the square root of Simpson's diversity index across productive rearrangements. Sourced from immuneACCESS, this table was stored by TCRdb with only in-frame sequences that have V and J called. A share of the clones is absent; for the studies checked, an unresolved V gene accounts for under half, and the remainder has no known explanation. Clonal size and the V and J genes are those of that table, whereas D and trimming came from the DNA. The sample table contains 100,000 to 150,000 clones; only one count was recorded for nearly 90% of them. The leading ten clones occupy roughly 1.2% of the sample.

Collaborating institutions collected whole blood in K2EDTA tubes following their own protocols. For TCRbeta analysis, collaborators shipped samples in one of three forms: frozen whole blood, isolated PBMCs, or DNA extracted from either of those sample types. The sample taken for sequencing was peripheral blood. This receptor chain uses TRBV28 and TRBJ2-3, with TRBD2 identical over 7 junction bases. The sequence derives from a woman of 80 years or more with acute or convalescent COVID-19. The bases read TGTGCCAGCAGCCTAGCGGCACTAAGCACAGATACGCAGTATTTT. Its protein reads: CASSLAALSTDTQYF.